This T cell receptor beta chain was recovered during a study of response to subunit inactivated influenza vaccine. TCRdb redid the calling of the RT-PCR reads with MiXCR, one entry per CDR3 protein. The sample shows a few hundred thousand distinct CDR3 sequences, 14% of them seen only once. This clonotype was counted between two and nine times. The antigen is unknown. Germline loops: CDR1 SGHRS, CDR2 YFSETQ. The CDR3 length is 17 residues. The ends were cut back, 0 bases at V and 1 base at J, with 15 bases in the middle. Study-level results: Authors suggested seasonal influenza vaccinations each recruit few new T cells.

Sequencing was performed on PBMCs from blood, taken about 13 days after vaccination. The clonotype comes from a man between 45 and 60 years old who received an inactivated influenza vaccine. The V and J genes are TRBV5-1 and TRBJ2-3, with D unclear. The CDR3 DNA follows: TGCGCCAGCAGCTTGGGCCTAGATGGGGAAGGCACAGATACGCAGTATTTT. As protein: CASSLGLDGEGTDTQYF. The full variable domain, its missing parts supplied by reference TRBV5-1 and TRBJ2-3, is KAGVTQTPRYLIKTRGQQVTLSCSPISGHRSVSWYQQTPGQGLQFLFEYFSETQRNKGNFPGRFSGRQFSNSRSEMNVSTLELGDSALYLCASSLGLDGEGTDTQYFGPGTRLTVL.